The sequence of this TCR beta chain was determined in a study of cytomegalovirus exposure and HLA in healthy donors. Study at large: In a previous analysis, 117 million unique TCR beta sequences were found from about 179 million T cells.

In germline, CDR1 is ENHRY, CDR2 SYGVKD. V trimming: 8 bases; J trimming: 5 bases; junction bases outside the gene matches: 11. The CDR3 contains 15 residues. The PCR was carried out with 60 Vbeta primers and 13 Jbeta primers. Data came from immunoSEQ multiplex PCR; TCRdb stores just in-frame clones and leaves some out. The sample lists 150,000 to 200,000 clones, about four fifths occurring once. Source material: PBMCs. The sequence came from a girl aged 5 to 17 in good health and CMV-seropositive. The chain couples TRBV10-3 to TRBJ2-5; TRBD2 matches at 10 bases. In nucleotides, the CDR3 is TGTGCCATCCCCCCCCTGCTAGCGGGGGTGGAGACCCAGTACTTC. This translates into CAIPPLLAGVETQYF.